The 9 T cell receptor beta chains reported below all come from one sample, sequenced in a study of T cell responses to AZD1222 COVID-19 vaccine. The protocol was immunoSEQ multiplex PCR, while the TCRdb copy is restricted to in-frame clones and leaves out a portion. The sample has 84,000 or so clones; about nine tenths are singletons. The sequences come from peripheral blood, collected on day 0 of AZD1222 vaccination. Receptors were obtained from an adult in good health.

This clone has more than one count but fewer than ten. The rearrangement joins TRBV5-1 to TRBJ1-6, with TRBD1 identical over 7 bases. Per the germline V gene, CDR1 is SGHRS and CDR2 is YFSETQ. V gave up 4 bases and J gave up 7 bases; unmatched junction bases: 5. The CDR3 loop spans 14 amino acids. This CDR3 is CASSRDRVNSPLHF. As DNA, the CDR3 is TGCGCCAGCAGCAGAGACAGGGTGAATTCACCCCTCCACTTT.

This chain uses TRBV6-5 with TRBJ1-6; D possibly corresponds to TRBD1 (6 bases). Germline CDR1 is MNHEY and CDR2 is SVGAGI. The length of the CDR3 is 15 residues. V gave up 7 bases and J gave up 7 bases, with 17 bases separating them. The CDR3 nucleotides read TGTGCCAGCAAACGCCAGGGGATTTACAATTCACCCCTCCACTTT. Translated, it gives CASKRQGIYNSPLHF.

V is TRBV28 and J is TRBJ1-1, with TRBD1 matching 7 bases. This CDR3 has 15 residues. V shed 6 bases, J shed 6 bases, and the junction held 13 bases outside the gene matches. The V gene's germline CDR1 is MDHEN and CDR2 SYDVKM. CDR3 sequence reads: CASSPRQGVMAEAFF. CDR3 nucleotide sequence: TGTGCCAGCAGCCCCAGGCAGGGGGTTATGGCTGAAGCTTTCTTT.

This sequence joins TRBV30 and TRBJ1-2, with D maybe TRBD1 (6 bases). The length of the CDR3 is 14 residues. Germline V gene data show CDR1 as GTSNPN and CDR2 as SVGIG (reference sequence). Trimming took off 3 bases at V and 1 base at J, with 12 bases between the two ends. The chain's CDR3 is CAWRSRGVNYGYTF. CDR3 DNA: TGTGCCTGGAGGTCAAGGGGGGTTAACTATGGCTACACCTTC.

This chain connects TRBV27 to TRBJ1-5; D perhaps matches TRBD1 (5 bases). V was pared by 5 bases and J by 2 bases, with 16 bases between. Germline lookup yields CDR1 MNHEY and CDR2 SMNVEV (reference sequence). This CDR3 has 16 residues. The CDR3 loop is CASSGGQTRGNQPQHF. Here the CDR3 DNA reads TGTGCCAGCAGTGGAGGACAAACCCGGGGCAATCAGCCCCAGCATTTT.

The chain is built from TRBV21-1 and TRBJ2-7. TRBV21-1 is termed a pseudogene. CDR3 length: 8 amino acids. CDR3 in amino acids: CAPGRELV. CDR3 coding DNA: TGTGCCCCCGGGCGCGAGCTTGTC.

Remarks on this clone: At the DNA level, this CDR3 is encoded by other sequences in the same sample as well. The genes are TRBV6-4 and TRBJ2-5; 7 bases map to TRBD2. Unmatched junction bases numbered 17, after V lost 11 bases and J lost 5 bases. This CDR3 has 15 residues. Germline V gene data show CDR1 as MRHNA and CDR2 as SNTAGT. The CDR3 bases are TGTGCCGGTACAAACTCGGGACTACAAGCGGAGACCCAGTACTTC. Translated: CAGTNSGLQAETQYF.

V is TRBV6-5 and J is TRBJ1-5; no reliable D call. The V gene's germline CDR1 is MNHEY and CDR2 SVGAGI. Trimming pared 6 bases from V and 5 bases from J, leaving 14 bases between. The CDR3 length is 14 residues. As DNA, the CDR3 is TGTGCCAGCAGGGGGTTATTTTCTGATCAGCCCCAGCATTTT. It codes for CASRGLFSDQPQHF.

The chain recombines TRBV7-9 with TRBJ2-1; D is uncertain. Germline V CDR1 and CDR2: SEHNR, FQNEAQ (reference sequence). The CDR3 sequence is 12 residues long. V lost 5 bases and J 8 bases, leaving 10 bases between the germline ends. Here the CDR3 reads CASSPGGDEQFF. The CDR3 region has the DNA TGTGCCAGCAGCCCAGGTGGCGATGAGCAGTTCTTC.